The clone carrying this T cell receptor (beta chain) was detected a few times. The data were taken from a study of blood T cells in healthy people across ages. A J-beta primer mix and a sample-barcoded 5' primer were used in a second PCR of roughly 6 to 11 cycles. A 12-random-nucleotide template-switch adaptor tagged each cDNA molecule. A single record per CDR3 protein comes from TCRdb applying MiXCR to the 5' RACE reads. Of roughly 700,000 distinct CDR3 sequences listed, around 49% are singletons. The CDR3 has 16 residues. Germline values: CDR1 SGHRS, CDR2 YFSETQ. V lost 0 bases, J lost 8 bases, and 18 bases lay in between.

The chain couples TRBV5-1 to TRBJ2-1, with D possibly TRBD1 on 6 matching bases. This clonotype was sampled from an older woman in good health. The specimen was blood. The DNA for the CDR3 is TGCGCCAGCAGCTTGGGGGGGACAACGAGCGGCTATGAGCAGTTCTTC. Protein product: CASSLGGTTSGYEQFF.